This T cell receptor beta chain appears in the sequencing data of a study of blood T cell repertoires in COVID-19. The CDR3 is made up of 14 amino acids. CDR1 is LGHDT, CDR2 YNNKEL, per germline (reference sequence). V lost 2 bases, J lost 11 bases, and 15 bases lay in between. Here immunoSEQ multiplex PCR was the method, and the copy in TCRdb shows in-frame clones only, minus some. The table includes roughly 75,000 clones, around 67% detected once. In its sample, this clone was seen a few times. The rearrangement uses TRBV3-1 (or the pseudogene TRBV3-2) and TRBJ2-2; possibly TRBD2 for D (5 bases). Sequencing used peripheral blood. This TCR came from a human donor with acute or convalescent COVID-19. The donor label of this sample is uncertain. CDR3 amino acids: CASSQRGGLEELFF. The CDR3 DNA reads as TGTGCCAGCAGCCAACGCGGAGGACTTGAAGAGCTGTTTTTT.